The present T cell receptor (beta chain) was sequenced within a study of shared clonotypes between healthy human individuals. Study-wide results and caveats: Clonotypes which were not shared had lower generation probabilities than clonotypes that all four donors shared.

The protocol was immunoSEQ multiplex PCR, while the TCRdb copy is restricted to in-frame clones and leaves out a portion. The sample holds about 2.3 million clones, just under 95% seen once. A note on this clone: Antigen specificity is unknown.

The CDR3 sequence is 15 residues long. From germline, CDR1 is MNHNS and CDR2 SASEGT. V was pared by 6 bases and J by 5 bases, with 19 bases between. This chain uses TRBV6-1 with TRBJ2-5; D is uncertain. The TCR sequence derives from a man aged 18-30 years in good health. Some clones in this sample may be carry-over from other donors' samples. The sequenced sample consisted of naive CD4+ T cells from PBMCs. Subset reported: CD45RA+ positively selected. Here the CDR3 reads CASSSEGMPYETQYF. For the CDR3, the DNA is TGTGCCAGCAGCTCAGAAGGGATGCCCTACGAGACCCAGTACTTC.